These 26 T cell receptor beta chains originate from one sample sequenced in a study of cytomegalovirus exposure and HLA in healthy donors. PCR amplification relied on 60 Vbeta primers (plus 13 Jbeta primers). The data were produced by immunoSEQ multiplex PCR, yet TCRdb's version contains in-frame clones alone and is incomplete. The sample has 65,000 to 90,000 clones; 76% are singletons. Sequenced input: PBMCs. The receptor source for this set is a man aged 35-49 years in good health and CMV-seronegative.

This clone was recorded a few times. The chain links TRBV29-1 to TRBJ1-1; TRBD1 matches at 7 bases. The V and J ends lost 4 bases and 4 bases, in that order; junction bases with no gene match: 3. CDR1 and CDR2 from the germline V gene are SQVTM and ANQGSEA. There are 12 residues in the CDR3. Written as DNA, the CDR3 is TGCAGCGTTGGACAGGGTCTCACTGAAGCTTTCTTT. Translating it yields CSVGQGLTEAFF.

This rearrangement joins TRBV7-3 to TRBJ1-1, with D perhaps matching TRBD1 (6 bases). The CDR3 loop spans 15 amino acids. CDR1 and CDR2 from the germline V gene are SGHTA and FQGTGA. Trimming took 4 bases from V and 1 from J, leaving 13 bases between them. The CDR3 here is CASSSTGTRNTEAFF. Written as DNA, the CDR3 is TGTGCCAGCAGCTCTACCGGGACAAGGAACACTGAAGCTTTCTTT.

This chain links TRBV30 with TRBJ2-4; TRBD1 is a possible D gene (5 bases). Germline values: CDR1 GTSNPN, CDR2 SVGIG (reference sequence). The CDR3 loop spans 17 amino acids. The V gene lost 8 bases and the J gene lost 0 bases, with 23 bases spanning the gap. CDR3 DNA: TGTGCCCGTACCTCAAAAGGGGATGAAGGAGCCAAAAACATTCAGTACTTC. Amino acid sequence: CARTSKGDEGAKNIQYF.

The gene calls are TRBV2 and TRBJ1-2, with 7 nucleotides matching TRBD1. V was clipped by 7 bases and J by 4 bases; unmatched bases: 12. Germline lookup yields CDR1 SNHLY and CDR2 FYNNEI. The CDR3 is made up of 15 amino acids. CDR3 nucleotides: TGTGCCAGCAACCCAGGGGGAATCTATATCTATGGCTACACCTTC. It is translated as CASNPGGIYIYGYTF. The full variable domain, completed using reference TRBV2 and TRBJ1-2, is EPEVTQTPSHQVTQMGQEVILRCVPISNHLYFYWYRQILGQKVEFLVSFYNNEISEKSEIFDDQFSVERPDGSNFTLKIRSTKLEDSAMYFCASNPGGIYIYGYTFGSGTRLTVV.

The V call is TRBV6-1, the J call TRBJ1-2; 9 nucleotides align to TRBD1. Germline lookup yields CDR1 MNHNS and CDR2 SASEGT. The trim removed 5 bases at V and 3 bases at J, leaving 4 bases unmatched. The CDR3 is 14 residues long. The CDR3 sequence: CASSRDRVHYGYTF. CDR3 coding DNA: TGTGCCAGCAGTCGGGACAGGGTGCACTATGGCTACACCTTC.

V and J are TRBV5-4 and TRBJ2-2; D perhaps matches TRBD1 (6 bases). The CDR3 contains 15 residues. Trimming took 6 bases from V and 3 from J, leaving 15 bases between them. Looked up from germline, CDR1 is SGHNT and CDR2 is YYREEE (reference sequence). CDR3 loop: CASNRDGPDTGELFF. The CDR3 DNA reads as TGTGCCAGCAACAGGGACGGCCCAGACACCGGGGAGCTGTTTTTT.

The rearrangement joins TRBV6-4 to TRBJ2-3; 10 bases fit TRBD2. The CDR3 sequence is 16 residues long. Germline assignment: CDR1 MRHNA and CDR2 SNTAGT. V was pared by 5 bases and J by 4 bases, with 9 bases of the junction left unmatched. CDR3 DNA sequence: TGTGCCAGCAGTCTGGAAGCGGGGGGGCCATCAGATACGCAGTATTTT. Its translation: CASSLEAGGPSDTQYF.

CDR3 residues: CASRGGQGKVDYGYTF. CDR3 nucleotide sequence: TGTGCCAGCAGGGGGGGACAGGGAAAAGTTGACTATGGCTACACCTTC. The chain employs TRBV9 and TRBJ1-2; TRBD1 aligns across 9 bases. Germline V gene sequence: CDR1 SGDLS, CDR2 YYNGEE. V lost 5 bases, J lost 3 bases, and 11 bases stayed unmatched. This CDR3 has 16 residues.

This chain joins TRBV4-3 and TRBJ2-7, with 7 bases lining up with TRBD2. Germline V gene data show CDR1 as LGHNA and CDR2 as YSLEER. The CDR3 length is 14 residues. Losses at the gene ends were 6 bases for V and 3 bases for J; bases not matched to a gene: 8. The CDR3 protein is CASSSSGGNYEQYF. The DNA of the CDR3 is TGCGCCAGCAGTTCCTCGGGGGGTAACTACGAGCAGTACTTC.

V gene TRBV28 combines with J gene TRBJ1-5; 7 bases fit TRBD1. The CDR3 runs to 14 residues. V was clipped by 4 bases and J by 7 bases; unmatched bases: 7. The germline CDR1 and CDR2 sequences are MDHEN and SYDVKM. Written as DNA, the CDR3 is TGTGCCAGCAGTTCACAGGGGCGGGGACAGCCCCAGCATTTT. It codes for CASSSQGRGQPQHF. Variable domain in full (rest from reference TRBV28 and TRBJ1-5): DVKVTQSSRYLVKRTGEKVFLECVQDMDHENMFWYRQDPGLGLRLIYFSYDVKMKEKGDIPEGYSVSREKKERFSLILESASTNQTSMYLCASSSQGRGQPQHFGDGTRLSIL.

Here the CDR3 reads CASSPSGGETQYF. Here the CDR3 DNA reads TGTGCCAGCTCCCCTAGCGGGGGCGAGACCCAGTACTTC. The gene calls are TRBV18 and TRBJ2-5; 10 nucleotides match TRBD2. CDR1 KGHSH and CDR2 LQKENI come from the germline V gene. The length of the CDR3 is 13 residues. J was trimmed by 5 bases and V by 6 bases; bases with no gene match: 3.

The V and J genes are TRBV27 and TRBJ1-2; TRBD1 agrees at 7 bases. The CDR3 has 14 amino acids. CDR1 is MNHEY and CDR2 is SMNVEV in the germline V gene (reference sequence). V gave up 6 bases and J gave up 4 bases; unmatched junction bases: 8. The CDR3 DNA reads TGTGCCAGCAGCTGGGACAGTTTTTCCTATGGCTACACCTTC. This sequence encodes CASSWDSFSYGYTF.

This sequence joins TRBV5-6 and TRBJ1-5, with 8 nucleotides matching TRBD1. The CDR3 loop spans 14 amino acids. After removal of 0 bases from V and 4 bases from J, the junction contained 0 bases not matched to a gene. Germline V gene sequence: CDR1 SGHDT, CDR2 YYEEEE. CDR3 bases: TGTGCCAGCAGCTTGGGGGACAGGAATCAGCCCCAGCATTTT. This sequence encodes CASSLGDRNQPQHF.

CDR3 residues: CAVQGAGQPQHF. CDR3 nucleotides: TGTGCCGTACAGGGGGCTGGTCAGCCCCAGCATTTT. The chain links TRBV19 to TRBJ1-5; 9 positions agree with TRBD1. Losses at the gene ends were 11 bases for V and 6 bases for J; bases not matched to a gene: 5. Germline-derived CDR1 and CDR2 are LNHDA and SQIVND (reference sequence). The CDR3 contains 12 residues. Looking up the rest from reference TRBV19 and TRBJ1-5 gives the full variable domain: DGGITQSPKYLFRKEGQNVTLSCEQNLNHDAMYWYRQDPGQGLRLIYYSQIVNDFQKGDIAEGYSVSREKKESFPLTVTSAQKNPTAFYLCAVQGAGQPQHFGDGTRLSIL.

V and J are TRBV11-3 and TRBJ2-1; 9 bases map to TRBD1. The CDR3 consists of 13 residues. V lost 6 bases and J lost 8; bases outside the gene matches: 5. Germline CDR1 reads SGHNT; CDR2 reads YENEEA. Here the CDR3 DNA reads TGTGCCAGCAGACCAACAGGGGGCCATGAGCAGTTCTTC. Its protein is CASRPTGGHEQFF.

The chain links TRBV30 to TRBJ1-3; 8 bases are a match to TRBD1. The CDR3 has 14 residues. Germline values: CDR1 GTSNPN, CDR2 SVGIG (reference sequence). V trimming: 0 bases; J trimming: 4 bases; junction bases outside the gene matches: 2. The chain's CDR3 is CAWSVGQVGNTIYF. Here the CDR3 DNA reads TGTGCCTGGAGTGTGGGACAGGTGGGAAACACCATATATTTT.

In its sample, this clone was seen a few times. The chain is built from TRBV28 and TRBJ2-7; TRBD1 agrees at 7 bases. Germline values: CDR1 MDHEN, CDR2 SYDVKM. The CDR3 sequence is 13 residues long. V lost 5 bases and J lost 1; bases outside the gene matches: 2. This chain's CDR3 is CASSPGQSYEQYF. DNA for the CDR3: TGTGCCAGCAGTCCGGGACAGTCCTACGAGCAGTACTTC.

The chain has TRBV7-2 and TRBJ2-6; D is perhaps TRBD1 (5 bases). CDR3 size: 20 residues. Germline lookup yields CDR1 SGHTA and CDR2 FQGNSA. V was shortened by 0 bases and J by 0 bases, with 18 bases between the two germline ends. The CDR3 nucleotides read TGTGCCAGCAGCTTAGCTGTAATTAGGCAGGGAACCTCTGGGGCCAACGTCCTGACTTTC. It translates to CASSLAVIRQGTSGANVLTF.

The rearrangement uses TRBV27 and TRBJ1-4, with D tentatively TRBD1 (5 bases). Per germline, CDR1 MNHEY and CDR2 SMNVEV (reference sequence). V lost 7 bases and J 4 bases, leaving 13 bases between the germline ends. This CDR3 is 14 amino acids long. CDR3 DNA: TGTGCCAGCACCTCCGGGGGACTTAATGAAAAACTGTTTTTT. This translates into CASTSGGLNEKLFF.

The V gene is TRBV5-4, the J gene TRBJ2-7; 9 positions match TRBD1. Germline CDR1 and CDR2: SGHNT and YYREEE (reference sequence). This CDR3 is built from 13 residues. J lost 4 bases, V lost 5 bases, and 4 bases had no gene match. CDR3 DNA sequence: TGTGCCAGCAGTGGGACAGGGCAGTACGAGCAGTACTTC. It translates to CASSGTGQYEQYF.

This clone occurred a few times. The gene calls are TRBV19 and TRBJ1-1; D gene ambiguous. Trimming removed 6 bases from V and 5 bases from J, with 10 bases in between. Germline loops: CDR1 LNHDA, CDR2 SQIVND (reference sequence). The CDR3 has 12 amino acids. CDR3 region: CASRPDGTEAFF. In DNA form, the CDR3 reads TGTGCCAGTAGGCCTGACGGGACTGAAGCTTTCTTT.

This chain joins TRBV5-6 and TRBJ1-3; D possibly corresponds to TRBD1 (5 bases). The CDR3 totals 12 residues. CDR1 is SGHDT and CDR2 is YYEEEE in the germline V gene. The V gene lost 4 bases and the J gene lost 14 bases, with 16 bases spanning the gap. CDR3 nucleotide sequence: TGTGCCAGCAGCCTTTACAGGCGTCCGGTATATTTT. As protein: CASSLYRRPVYF.

The chain links TRBV11-2 to TRBJ1-4; unclear D gene. Trimming shortened V by 6 bases and J by 5 bases, and 10 bases separated the two germline ends. CDR1 and CDR2 from the germline V gene are SGHAT and FQNNGV. This CDR3 is 13 amino acids long. CDR3 in DNA: TGTGCCAGCAGAAGGCAGCGAAATGAAAAACTGTTTTTT. Amino acids: CASRRQRNEKLFF.

The chain carries TRBV19 and TRBJ2-7, with a tentative D call TRBD2 (7 bases). This CDR3 is built from 14 residues. The V gene lost 6 bases and the J gene lost 3 bases, with 15 bases spanning the gap. The germline CDR1 and CDR2 sequences are LNHDA and SQIVND (reference sequence). The CDR3 region is CASRPGGAGYEQYF. Written as DNA, the CDR3 is TGTGCCAGTAGGCCGGGGGGCGCAGGCTACGAGCAGTACTTC.

The chain recombines TRBV29-1 with TRBJ2-7; tentatively, D is TRBD1 (7 bases). Trimming took off 0 bases at V and 9 bases at J, with 21 bases between the two ends. CDR3 length: 15 amino acids. Germline V gene sequence: CDR1 SQVTM, CDR2 ANQGSEA. This CDR3 is CSVEDRDSTSGAQYF. CDR3 nucleotide sequence: TGCAGCGTTGAAGATCGGGACAGCACGTCGGGGGCGCAGTACTTC.

V is TRBV4-1 and J is TRBJ1-5; 8 nucleotides line up with TRBD1. CDR3 length equals 14 residues. Germline assignment: CDR1 MGHRA and CDR2 YSYEKL. V was pared by 4 bases and J by 9 bases, with 8 bases of the junction left unmatched. As DNA, the CDR3 is TGCGCCAGCAGCCCGGCACAGGGGGATTTGCCCCAGCATTTT. Translation gives CASSPAQGDLPQHF.